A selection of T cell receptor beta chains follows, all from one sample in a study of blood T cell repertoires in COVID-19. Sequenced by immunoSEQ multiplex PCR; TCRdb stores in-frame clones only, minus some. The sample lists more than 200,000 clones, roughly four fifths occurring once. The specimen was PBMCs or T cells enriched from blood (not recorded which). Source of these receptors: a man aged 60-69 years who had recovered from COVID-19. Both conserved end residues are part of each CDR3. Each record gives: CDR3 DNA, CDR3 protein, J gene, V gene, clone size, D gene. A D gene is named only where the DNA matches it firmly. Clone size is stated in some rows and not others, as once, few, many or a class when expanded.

CDR3nt: TGTGCCAGCAGCCTAGGGACAGGGGGCTCCGAGCAGTACTTC; CDR3aa: CASSLGTGGSEQYF; j_gene: TRBJ2-7; v_gene: TRBV4-2; abundance: .; d_gene: TRBD1
CDR3nt: TGTGCCAGTAGTACCGGGACACCCCCTGAAGCTTTCTTT; CDR3aa: CASSTGTPPEAFF; j_gene: TRBJ1-1; v_gene: TRBV19; abundance: .; d_gene: .
CDR3nt: TGTGCCAGCAGCCTACTGGGGAGAGTCATTGCCTTC; CDR3aa: CASSLLGRVIAF; j_gene: TRBJ1-2; v_gene: TRBV14; abundance: once; d_gene: .
CDR3nt: TGTGCTAGTGGTTTGGCGGGGGGGGCCTACAATGAGCAGTTCTTC; CDR3aa: CASGLAGGAYNEQFF; j_gene: TRBJ2-1; v_gene: TRBV12-5; abundance: .; d_gene: TRBD2
CDR3nt: TGTGCCAGCAGTCGCACAGGGGAGACCCAGTACTTC; CDR3aa: CASSRTGETQYF; j_gene: TRBJ2-5; v_gene: TRBV27; abundance: .; d_gene: .
CDR3nt: TGCAGTGCTATGTCGCGGACTGAAGCTTTCTTT; CDR3aa: CSAMSRTEAFF; j_gene: TRBJ1-1; v_gene: TRBV20-1; abundance: few; d_gene: .
CDR3nt: TGTGCCACCAGCAGACAGGGGGCTGGCTACAATGAGCAGTTCTTC; CDR3aa: CATSRQGAGYNEQFF; j_gene: TRBJ2-1; v_gene: TRBV15; abundance: .; d_gene: TRBD1
CDR3nt: TGTGCCAGCAGTTACCGAATTCCCCAGGGTGGCACTGAAGCTTTCTTT; CDR3aa: CASSYRIPQGGTEAFF; j_gene: TRBJ1-1; v_gene: TRBV6-6; abundance: .; d_gene: .
CDR3nt: TGCAGCGTTGTCTCGGGGGTTCCAGGGGAGCTGTTTTTT; CDR3aa: CSVVSGVPGELFF; j_gene: TRBJ2-2; v_gene: TRBV29-1; abundance: .; d_gene: .
CDR3nt: TGTGCCAGCAGCTTAGGCTATTCCCGCCTCGTAGACATTCAGTACTTC; CDR3aa: CASSLGYSRLVDIQYF; j_gene: TRBJ2-4; v_gene: TRBV7-8; abundance: .; d_gene: .
CDR3nt: TGTGCCAGCAGCTTGGGGGCCAGGAACCCGTTGAACACTGAAGCTTTCTTT; CDR3aa: CASSLGARNPLNTEAFF; j_gene: TRBJ1-1; v_gene: TRBV5-4; abundance: .; d_gene: .
CDR3nt: TGTGCCAGCAGCTACCGGGACAGGGACTATGGCTACACCTTC; CDR3aa: CASSYRDRDYGYTF; j_gene: TRBJ1-2; v_gene: TRBV7-2; abundance: .; d_gene: TRBD1
CDR3nt: TGTGCTAGCAGCCCACGAGTAGGGGCCGCCCTTAACAATGAGCAGTTCTTC; CDR3aa: CASSPRVGAALNNEQFF; j_gene: TRBJ2-1; v_gene: TRBV7-7; abundance: .; d_gene: .
CDR3nt: TGTGCCAGCAGCCCCCGGACAGGGACACGCTACGAGCAGTACTTC; CDR3aa: CASSPRTGTRYEQYF; j_gene: TRBJ2-7; v_gene: TRBV6-2/TRBV6-3; abundance: .; d_gene: TRBD1
CDR3nt: TGTGCCAGCAGTTACGGAGCAATCTATAGCAATCAGCCCCAGCATTTT; CDR3aa: CASSYGAIYSNQPQHF; j_gene: TRBJ1-5; v_gene: TRBV6-6; abundance: .; d_gene: .
CDR3nt: TGCGCCAGCAGCCAAGATTTGGCAGGGTATGGCTACACCTTC; CDR3aa: CASSQDLAGYGYTF; j_gene: TRBJ1-2; v_gene: TRBV4-3; abundance: .; d_gene: .
CDR3nt: TGTGCCAGTGGGGACAGGAACGGGGATGAGCAGTTCTTC; CDR3aa: CASGDRNGDEQFF; j_gene: TRBJ2-1; v_gene: TRBV19; abundance: .; d_gene: TRBD1
CDR3nt: TGTGCCAGCACCCGATTCGCGGGACAGGGGCGAGACCTTTATGGCTACACCTTC; CDR3aa: CASTRFAGQGRDLYGYTF; j_gene: TRBJ1-2; v_gene: TRBV27; abundance: .; d_gene: TRBD1
CDR3nt: TGTGCCAGCAGCTCCTCCCGGGGGGGTGAGCAGTTCTTC; CDR3aa: CASSSSRGGEQFF; j_gene: TRBJ2-1; v_gene: TRBV7-8; abundance: few; d_gene: TRBD2
CDR3nt: TGTGCCAGCTCGCGAGACGGGAATTCACCCCTCCACTTT; CDR3aa: CASSRDGNSPLHF; j_gene: TRBJ1-6; v_gene: TRBV18; abundance: .; d_gene: .
CDR3nt: TGTGCCAGCTCACCTCAGGGATACACCGGGGAGCTGTTTTTT; CDR3aa: CASSPQGYTGELFF; j_gene: TRBJ2-2; v_gene: TRBV18; abundance: once; d_gene: .
CDR3nt: TGTGCCAGCAGTACTCGACAGGGGGGAGGCTACACCTTC; CDR3aa: CASSTRQGGGYTF; j_gene: TRBJ1-2; v_gene: TRBV27; abundance: few; d_gene: TRBD1
CDR3nt: TGTGCCAGCTCAGCTGCCCACAGCACGGTCAGGGGGGATGGCTACACCTTC; CDR3aa: CASSAAHSTVRGDGYTF; j_gene: TRBJ1-2; v_gene: TRBV18; abundance: .; d_gene: TRBD1